What follows are 27 T cell receptor beta chains derived from one specimen sequenced in a study of B cell selection in AIRE deficiency. Sorted regulatory T cells were CD4-positive, CD25-high and CD127-low or negative. Libraries were prepared by immunoSEQ multiplex PCR; TCRdb keeps only in-frame clonotypes and omits some of them. The data contain over 20,000 clones, roughly 90% of them singletons. The sequenced sample was CD4+CD25+ Tregs sorted from PBMCs. These receptors were taken from a human donor in good health.

The CDR3 sequence is CASSLGRGGSSYNEQFF. The CDR3, as DNA: TGTGCCAGCAGCTTGGGGCGCGGGGGTAGCTCCTACAATGAGCAGTTCTTC. This chain connects TRBV7-2 to TRBJ2-1; 7 positions match TRBD2. This CDR3 has 17 residues. Trimming removed 3 bases from V and 0 bases from J; junction bases left unmatched: 8. In germline, CDR1 is SGHTA, CDR2 FQGNSA.

The chain employs TRBV7-9 and TRBJ2-7; 7 positions agree with TRBD1. The CDR3 contains 17 residues. Germline values: CDR1 SEHNR, CDR2 FQNEAQ (reference sequence). V lost 3 bases, J lost 0 bases, and 11 bases stayed unmatched. Written as DNA, the CDR3 is TGTGCCAGCAGCTTGGGACCGGGGACAGAGATCTCCTACGAGCAGTACTTC. Residues: CASSLGPGTEISYEQYF.

This chain joins TRBV27 and TRBJ1-2, with D uncertain. The germline CDR1 and CDR2 sequences are MNHEY and SMNVEV (reference sequence). The ends were cut back, 3 bases at V and 4 bases at J, with 15 bases in the middle. The CDR3 contains 15 residues. The CDR3 reads CASSLAGTGSYGYTF. The CDR3 coding sequence is TGTGCCAGCAGTTTGGCGGGTACGGGGTCCTATGGCTACACCTTC.

V usage is TRBV7-3 and J usage is TRBJ2-3; the match to TRBD2 covers 8 bases. The ends lost 8 bases at V and 5 bases at J; junction bases unmatched: 12. CDR1 and CDR2 from the germline V gene are SGHTA and FQGTGA. The CDR3 is 15 residues long. The CDR3 DNA follows: TGTGCCAGCGGTACTCGGGGGGGCTATGGAGATACGCAGTATTTT. Translation: CASGTRGGYGDTQYF. The complete variable domain, with remaining parts taken from reference TRBV7-3 and TRBJ2-3, reads GAGVSQTPSNKVTEKGKYVELRCDPISGHTALYWYRQSLGQGPEFLIYFQGTGAADDSGLPNDRFFAVRPEGSVSTLKIQRTERGDSAVYLCASGTRGGYGDTQYFGPGTRLTVL.

This sequence joins TRBV11-2 and TRBJ1-2; D is ambiguous. Germline-derived CDR1 and CDR2 are SGHAT and FQNNGV. This CDR3 is built from 15 residues. The ends were cut back, 2 bases at V and 2 bases at J, with 12 bases in the middle. Here the CDR3 DNA reads TGTGCCAGCAGCTTATCAGGACGGGGAAACTATGGCTACACCTTC. This gives the protein CASSLSGRGNYGYTF.

The gene calls are TRBV9 and TRBJ2-6; D not resolved. This CDR3 has 17 amino acids. With 1 base removed from V and 3 bases from J, the gap between germline ends came to 14 bases. The germline gives CDR1 SGDLS, CDR2 YYNGEE. CDR3 nucleotides: TGTGCCAGCAGCGTATCCTTGCACTCCGATGGGGCCAACGTCCTGACTTTC. It specifies CASSVSLHSDGANVLTF.

The genes are TRBV15 and TRBJ1-3; D call uncertain. CDR1 is LNHNV and CDR2 is YYDKDF in the germline V gene (reference sequence). Trimming removed 5 bases at V and 0 bases at J, with 17 bases between. This CDR3 has 17 residues. The CDR3 sequence: CATSPRRQPLSGNTIYF. The CDR3 bases are TGTGCCACCAGCCCGCGACGGCAACCCCTCTCTGGAAACACCATATATTTT.

J is TRBJ2-5 and V is TRBV7-6; D unresolved. CDR1 is SGHVS and CDR2 is FNYEAQ in the germline V gene. The CDR3 is made up of 13 amino acids. V was pared by 4 bases and J by 5 bases, with 11 bases between. DNA of the CDR3: TGTGCCAGCAGCTCAGTTGGGCGGGAGACCCAGTACTTC. Translated, it gives CASSSVGRETQYF.

This sequence joins TRBV19 and TRBJ1-4, with unresolved D. The CDR3 consists of 12 residues. Looked up from germline, CDR1 is LNHDA and CDR2 is SQIVND (reference sequence). Trimming took 9 bases from V and 5 from J, leaving 10 bases between them. The CDR3 loop is CASNRPNEKLFF. The DNA of the CDR3 is TGTGCCAGCAACCGTCCGAATGAAAAACTGTTTTTT.

The DNA for the CDR3 is TGTGCCAGCAGCGCAACAGGGGGCTATAATTCACCCCTCCACTTT. Translated, it gives CASSATGGYNSPLHF. The chain joins TRBV27 to TRBJ1-6; 8 positions agree with TRBD1. Germline assignment: CDR1 MNHEY and CDR2 SMNVEV (reference sequence). The CDR3 is 15 amino acids. Unmatched junction bases numbered 4, after V lost 6 bases and J lost 3 bases.

In nucleotides, the CDR3 is TGTGCCATCGGTTCCCGCGGGGGGAACCAAGAGACCCAGTACTTC. Protein: CAIGSRGGNQETQYF. The gene calls are TRBV10-3 and TRBJ2-5; TRBD2 matches 8 bases. Trimming took 8 bases from V and 0 from J; bases not matched to a gene: 8. This CDR3 region has 15 residues. Looked up from germline, CDR1 is ENHRY and CDR2 is SYGVKD.

The chain employs TRBV6-6 and TRBJ2-3; D is unresolved. The V end was cut by 0 bases, the J end by 2 bases, with 6 bases between. Germline V gene data show CDR1 as MNHNY and CDR2 as SVGAGI (reference sequence). The CDR3 extends over 14 amino acids. The CDR3 reads CASSYSSATDTQYF. CDR3 coding DNA: TGTGCCAGCAGTTACTCTTCAGCCACAGATACGCAGTATTTT.

This chain links TRBV19 with TRBJ2-7, with TRBD2 identical over 9 bases. The length of the CDR3 is 14 residues. Losses at the gene ends were 4 bases for V and 2 bases for J; bases not matched to a gene: 3. CDR1 is LNHDA, CDR2 SQIVND, per germline (reference sequence). DNA for the CDR3: TGTGCCAGTAGTACTAGCGGGGCCACCTACGAGCAGTACTTC. It yields the protein CASSTSGATYEQYF. Supplemented by reference TRBV19 and TRBJ2-7, the full variable domain reads DGGITQSPKYLFRKEGQNVTLSCEQNLNHDAMYWYRQDPGQGLRLIYYSQIVNDFQKGDIAEGYSVSREKKESFPLTVTSAQKNPTAFYLCASSTSGATYEQYFGPGTRLTVT.

V gene TRBV6-6 combines with J gene TRBJ1-6; TRBD1 aligns across 7 bases. V shed 7 bases and J 7 bases; nucleotides not matched to a gene: 13. From germline, CDR1 is MNHNY and CDR2 SVGAGI (reference sequence). This CDR3 is built from 16 residues. CDR3: CASTPKSQGWNSPLHF. DNA for the CDR3: TGTGCCAGCACCCCAAAGTCACAGGGGTGGAATTCACCCCTCCACTTT.

This sequence joins TRBV9 and TRBJ2-1; the D gene is possibly TRBD2 (6 bases). Germline loops: CDR1 SGDLS, CDR2 YYNGEE. The CDR3 contains 13 residues. V shed 0 bases and J shed 6 bases, with 7 bases lying between them. CDR3: CASSVGEVNEQFF. CDR3 in DNA: TGTGCCAGCAGCGTAGGGGAGGTCAATGAGCAGTTCTTC.

This clone showed up just a few times. The chain has TRBV2 and TRBJ2-1; no clear D. Germline CDR1 is SNHLY and CDR2 is FYNNEI. Trimming took 3 bases from V and 8 from J, leaving 5 bases between them. The CDR3 runs 11 residues. CDR3: CASSEVDEQFF. The CDR3 coding sequence is TGTGCCAGCAGTGAGGTGGATGAGCAGTTCTTC.

V is TRBV9 and J is TRBJ2-7, with no clear D. The V and J ends lost 3 bases and 0 bases respectively, with 16 bases between them. The CDR3 totals 16 residues. Per germline, CDR1 SGDLS and CDR2 YYNGEE. CDR3 DNA sequence: TGTGCCAGCAGCGCAGGAGATCCTCCCCTCTCCTACGAGCAGTACTTC. It translates to CASSAGDPPLSYEQYF.

This clone was observed a handful of times. The gene calls are TRBV18 and TRBJ1-2; 7 bases are shared with TRBD1. In germline, CDR1 is KGHSH, CDR2 LQKENI. This CDR3 has 11 amino acids. J lost 14 bases, V lost 4 bases, and 7 bases had no gene match. This CDR3 is CASSLGTAATF. The CDR3 region has the DNA TGTGCCAGCTCACTCGGGACAGCTGCTACCTTC.

A few counts support this clone. This sequence joins TRBV11-2 and TRBJ2-2; no definite D call. There are 14 residues in the CDR3. The V and J ends lost 0 bases and 6 bases respectively, with 8 bases between them. The germline CDR1 and CDR2 sequences are SGHAT and FQNNGV. DNA for the CDR3: TGTGCCAGCAGCTTAGATTGGCAGGCCGGGGAGCTGTTTTTT. Amino acid sequence: CASSLDWQAGELFF.

V usage is TRBV30 and J usage is TRBJ1-3; D possibly corresponds to TRBD1 (5 bases). In germline, CDR1 is GTSNPN, CDR2 SVGIG (reference sequence). Trimming took off 4 bases at V and 2 bases at J, with 12 bases between the two ends. The CDR3 contains 14 residues. CDR3 residues: CAWNVGEPGNTIYF. The CDR3 nucleotides read TGTGCCTGGAATGTAGGGGAGCCTGGAAACACCATATATTTT.

The chain links TRBV25-1 to TRBJ2-1; D unresolved. This CDR3 region has 15 residues. Germline V CDR1 and CDR2: MGHDK, SYGVNS. V was cut by 8 bases and J by 8 bases, with 22 bases left in between. The CDR3 loop reads CASRPRANTGYEQFF. The CDR3 bases are TGTGCCAGCCGTCCTAGGGCCAACACGGGCTATGAGCAGTTCTTC.

This chain connects TRBV6-1 to TRBJ2-7; perhaps D is TRBD1 or TRBD2 (5 bases each). This CDR3 spans 15 amino acids. The germline CDR1 and CDR2 sequences are MNHNS and SASEGT. Trimming removed 1 base from V and 3 bases from J, with 13 bases in between. CDR3 sequence: CASSEVYGTYYEQYF. For the CDR3, the DNA is TGTGCCAGCAGTGAAGTATATGGGACGTACTACGAGCAGTACTTC.

The V call is TRBV11-2, the J call TRBJ1-1, with 12 positions matching TRBD1. The CDR3 has 16 amino acids. CDR1 and CDR2 (germline): SGHAT, FQNNGV. The junction had 8 bases not matched to a gene; V was cut back by 5 bases and J by 4 bases. The CDR3 loop reads CASSPSGTGGFTEAFF. The CDR3 nucleotides read TGTGCCAGCAGCCCTTCGGGGACAGGGGGCTTCACTGAAGCTTTCTTT.

The chain is built from TRBV13 and TRBJ1-2, with 9 bases that match TRBD1. Looked up from germline, CDR1 is PRHDT and CDR2 is FYEKMQ (reference sequence). The CDR3 length is 15 residues. Trimming cost V 8 bases and J 5 bases; bases outside gene matches: 12. Here the CDR3 DNA reads TGTGCCAGCTTGCGCAGACAGGGGGTGAGATATGGCTACACCTTC. Translating it yields CASLRRQGVRYGYTF. The full variable domain, its missing parts supplied by reference TRBV13 and TRBJ1-2, is AAGVIQSPRHLIKEKRETATLKCYPIPRHDTVYWYQQGPGQDPQFLISFYEKMQSDKGSIPDRFSAQQFSDYHSELNMSSLELGDSALYFCASLRRQGVRYGYTFGSGTRLTVV.

CDR3 sequence reads: CASSLADPFEQRAKNIQYF. CDR3 sequence (DNA): TGTGCCAGCAGCTTAGCGGACCCCTTTGAACAGAGGGCCAAAAACATTCAGTACTTC. This rearrangement joins TRBV7-8 to TRBJ2-4; D gene unclear. Germline CDR1 is SGHVS and CDR2 is FQNEAQ. The CDR3 covers 19 residues. Trimming removed 0 bases from V and 1 base from J, with 19 bases in between.

The chain is built from TRBV9 and TRBJ2-7; TRBD2 aligns across 10 bases. The CDR3 is 14 amino acids. Germline CDR1 SGDLS, CDR2 YYNGEE. The J segment lost 2 bases and the V segment lost 4 bases, leaving 3 bases of the junction unmatched. The CDR3 loop reads CASSISGGPYEQYF. The CDR3 nucleotides are TGTGCCAGCAGCATTAGCGGGGGGCCCTACGAGCAGTACTTC.

The V gene is TRBV6-1, the J gene TRBJ1-2; D is undetermined. Per germline, CDR1 MNHNS and CDR2 SASEGT. The V gene lost 0 bases and the J gene lost 5 bases, with 10 bases spanning the gap. The CDR3 runs 14 residues. CDR3 in DNA: TGTGCCAGCAGTGAAGCCTCGGGAGGGTATGGCTACACCTTC. It codes for CASSEASGGYGYTF.